The clone carrying this TCR beta chain was found many times. Data came from immunoSEQ multiplex PCR; TCRdb stores just in-frame clones and leaves some out. The record shows 24,000 or so clones for this sample, with no singletons present. The CDR3 contains 13 residues. The V gene lost 5 bases and the J gene lost 4 bases, with 11 bases spanning the gap. Germline V gives CDR1 SEHNR, CDR2 FQNEAQ (reference sequence). Treatment was busulfan-fludarabine conditioning, a marrow graft, and cyclophosphamide on days +3 and +4. This sample was included in a study of T cells after posttransplantation cyclophosphamide.

The chain recombines TRBV7-9 with TRBJ1-2; D gene ambiguous. This receptor was obtained from a male patient in his late teens or twenties who received an allogeneic stem cell transplant from a related donor, was CMV-positive, and had no GVHD. Part of the T cells may come from the graft donor. Here the sequenced sample was PBMCs, taken after allogeneic stem cell transplant with posttransplant cyclophosphamide. In DNA, the CDR3 is TGTGCCAGCAGCCAAGGACTTCTCTATGGCTACACCTTC. Protein sequence: CASSQGLLYGYTF.